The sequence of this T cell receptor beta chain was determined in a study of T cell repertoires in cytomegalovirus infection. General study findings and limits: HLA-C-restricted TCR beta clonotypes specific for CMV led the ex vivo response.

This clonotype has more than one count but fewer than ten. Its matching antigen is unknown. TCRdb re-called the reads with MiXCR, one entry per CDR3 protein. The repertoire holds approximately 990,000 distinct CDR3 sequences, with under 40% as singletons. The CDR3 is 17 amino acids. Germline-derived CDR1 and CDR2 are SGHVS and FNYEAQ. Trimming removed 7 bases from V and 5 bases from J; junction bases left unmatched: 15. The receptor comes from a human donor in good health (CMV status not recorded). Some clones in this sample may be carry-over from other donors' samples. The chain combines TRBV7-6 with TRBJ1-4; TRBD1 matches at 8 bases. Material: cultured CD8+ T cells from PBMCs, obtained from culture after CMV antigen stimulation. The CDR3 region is CASTRDRSGEFNEKLFF. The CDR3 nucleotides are TGTGCCAGCACCCGGGACAGGTCCGGAGAATTCAATGAAAAACTGTTTTTT. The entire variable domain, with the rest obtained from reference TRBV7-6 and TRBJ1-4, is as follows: GAGVSQSPRYKVTKRGQDVALRCDPISGHVSLYWYRQALGQGPEFLTYFNYEAQQDKSGLPNDRFSAERPEGSISTLTIQRTEQRDSAMYRCASTRDRSGEFNEKLFFGSGTQLSVL.